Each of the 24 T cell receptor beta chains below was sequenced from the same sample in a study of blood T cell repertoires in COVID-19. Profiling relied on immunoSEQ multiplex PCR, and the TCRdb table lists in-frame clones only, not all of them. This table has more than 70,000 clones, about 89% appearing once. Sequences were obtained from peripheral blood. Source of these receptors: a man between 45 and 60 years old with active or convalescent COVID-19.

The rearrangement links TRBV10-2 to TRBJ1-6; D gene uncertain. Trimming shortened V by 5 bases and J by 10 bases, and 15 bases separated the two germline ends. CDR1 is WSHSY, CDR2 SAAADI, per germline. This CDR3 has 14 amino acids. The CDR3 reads CASSSTATQSPLHF. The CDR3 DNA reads TGCGCCAGCAGTTCTACCGCCACCCAATCACCCCTCCACTTT.

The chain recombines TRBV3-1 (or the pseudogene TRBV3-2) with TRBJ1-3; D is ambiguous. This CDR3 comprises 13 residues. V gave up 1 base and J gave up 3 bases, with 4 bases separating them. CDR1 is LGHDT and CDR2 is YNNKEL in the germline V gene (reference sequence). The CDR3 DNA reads TGTGCCAGCAGCCAAGGCGGTGGAAACACCATATATTTT. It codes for CASSQGGGNTIYF.

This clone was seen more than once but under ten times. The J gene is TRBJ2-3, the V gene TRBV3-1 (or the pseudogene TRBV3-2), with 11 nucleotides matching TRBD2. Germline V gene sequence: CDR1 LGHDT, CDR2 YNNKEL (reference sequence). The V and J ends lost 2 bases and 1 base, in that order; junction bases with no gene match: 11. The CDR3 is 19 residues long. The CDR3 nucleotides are TGTGCCAGCAGCCAAAGCGAAATAGCGGGGGGGCGGGGCACAGATACGCAGTATTTT. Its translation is CASSQSEIAGGRGTDTQYF.

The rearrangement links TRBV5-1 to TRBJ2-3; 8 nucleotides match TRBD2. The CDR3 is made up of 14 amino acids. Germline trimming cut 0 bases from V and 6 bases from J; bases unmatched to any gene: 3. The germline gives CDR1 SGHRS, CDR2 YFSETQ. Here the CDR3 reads CASSLAGGPDTQYF. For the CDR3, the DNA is TGCGCCAGCAGCTTGGCGGGGGGGCCGGATACGCAGTATTTT.

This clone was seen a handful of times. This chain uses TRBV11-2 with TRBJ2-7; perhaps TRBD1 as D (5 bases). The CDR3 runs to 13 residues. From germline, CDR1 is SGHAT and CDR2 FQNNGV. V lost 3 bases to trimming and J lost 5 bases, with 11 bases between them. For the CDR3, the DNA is TGTGCCAGCAGCTTCCCAGGGTCCGACGAGCAGTACTTC. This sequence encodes CASSFPGSDEQYF.

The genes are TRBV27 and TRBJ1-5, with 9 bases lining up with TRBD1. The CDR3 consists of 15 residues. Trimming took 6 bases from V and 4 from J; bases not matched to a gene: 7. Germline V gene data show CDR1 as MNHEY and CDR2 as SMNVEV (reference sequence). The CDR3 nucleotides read TGTGCCAGCAGCCCATTCGGACAGGGGAATCAGCCCCAGCATTTT. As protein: CASSPFGQGNQPQHF.

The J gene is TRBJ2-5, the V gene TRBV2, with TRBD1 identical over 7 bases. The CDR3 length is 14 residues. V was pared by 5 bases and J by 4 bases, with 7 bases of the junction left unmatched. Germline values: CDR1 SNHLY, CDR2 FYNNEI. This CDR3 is CASSQTGRGETQYF. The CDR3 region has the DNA TGTGCCAGCAGTCAGACAGGGCGCGGAGAGACCCAGTACTTC.

The CDR3 DNA sequence: TGTGCCAGCAGTCTCCGACAGGGAGGCTACGAGCAGTACTTC. Its translation is CASSLRQGGYEQYF. The J gene is TRBJ2-7, the V gene TRBV27; possible D gene TRBD1, 7 bases. Germline CDR1 MNHEY, CDR2 SMNVEV (reference sequence). The CDR3 extends over 14 amino acids. V was cut by 5 bases and J by 3 bases, with 14 bases left in between.

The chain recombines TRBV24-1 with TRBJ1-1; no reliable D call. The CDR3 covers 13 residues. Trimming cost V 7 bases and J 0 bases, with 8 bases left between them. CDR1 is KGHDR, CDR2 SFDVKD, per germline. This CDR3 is CATREGLNTEAFF. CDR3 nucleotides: TGTGCCACCAGGGAGGGCCTGAACACTGAAGCTTTCTTT.

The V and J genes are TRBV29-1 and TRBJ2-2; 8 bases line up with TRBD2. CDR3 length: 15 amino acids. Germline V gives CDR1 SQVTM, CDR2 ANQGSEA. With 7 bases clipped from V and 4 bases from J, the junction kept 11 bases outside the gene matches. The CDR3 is CSAWWAGGRTGELFF. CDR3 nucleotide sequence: TGCAGCGCCTGGTGGGCGGGGGGACGCACCGGGGAGCTGTTTTTT.

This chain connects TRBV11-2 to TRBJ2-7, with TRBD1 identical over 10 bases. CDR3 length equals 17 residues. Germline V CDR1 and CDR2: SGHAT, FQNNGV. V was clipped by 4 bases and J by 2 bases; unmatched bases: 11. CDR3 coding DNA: TGTGCCAGCAGCTCGAGGGCGGGACAGGGGAGTGCCTACGAGCAGTACTTC. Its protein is CASSSRAGQGSAYEQYF.

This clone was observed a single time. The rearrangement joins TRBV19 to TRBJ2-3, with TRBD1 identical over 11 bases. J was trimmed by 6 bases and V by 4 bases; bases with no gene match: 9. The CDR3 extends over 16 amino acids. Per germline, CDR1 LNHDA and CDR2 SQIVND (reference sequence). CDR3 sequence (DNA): TGTGCCAGTAGTAATCCGGGACAGGGGGTTCAGGATACGCAGTATTTT. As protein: CASSNPGQGVQDTQYF. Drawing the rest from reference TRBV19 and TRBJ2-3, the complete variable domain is DGGITQSPKYLFRKEGQNVTLSCEQNLNHDAMYWYRQDPGQGLRLIYYSQIVNDFQKGDIAEGYSVSREKKESFPLTVTSAQKNPTAFYLCASSNPGQGVQDTQYFGPGTRLTVL.

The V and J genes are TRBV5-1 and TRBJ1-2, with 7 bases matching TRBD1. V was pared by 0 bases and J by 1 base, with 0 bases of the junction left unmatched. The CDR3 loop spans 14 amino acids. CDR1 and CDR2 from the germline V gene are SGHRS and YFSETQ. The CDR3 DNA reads TGCGCCAGCAGCTTGGACAGGGGTAACTATGGCTACACCTTC. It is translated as CASSLDRGNYGYTF.

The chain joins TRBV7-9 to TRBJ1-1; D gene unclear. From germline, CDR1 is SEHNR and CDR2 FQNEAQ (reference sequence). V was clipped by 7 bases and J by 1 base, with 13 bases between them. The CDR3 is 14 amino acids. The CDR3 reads CASTTDRGNTEAFF. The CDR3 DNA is TGTGCCAGCACCACCGACCGAGGGAACACTGAAGCTTTCTTT.

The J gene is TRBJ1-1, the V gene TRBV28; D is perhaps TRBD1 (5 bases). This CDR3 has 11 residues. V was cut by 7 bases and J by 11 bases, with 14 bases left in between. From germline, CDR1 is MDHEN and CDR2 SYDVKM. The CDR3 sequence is CASIQRGFAFF. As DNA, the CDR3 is TGTGCCAGCATTCAAAGGGGTTTTGCTTTCTTT.

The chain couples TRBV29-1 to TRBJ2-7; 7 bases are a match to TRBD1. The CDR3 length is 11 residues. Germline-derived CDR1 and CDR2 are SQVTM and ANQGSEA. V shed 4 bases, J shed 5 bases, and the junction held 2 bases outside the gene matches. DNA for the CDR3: TGCAGCGTTGCGCAGGGGGACGAGCAGTACGTC. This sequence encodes CSVAQGDEQYV.

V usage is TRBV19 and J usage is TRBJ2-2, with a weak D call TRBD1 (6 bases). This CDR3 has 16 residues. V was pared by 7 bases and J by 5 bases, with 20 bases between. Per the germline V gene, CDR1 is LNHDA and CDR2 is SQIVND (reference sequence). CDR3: CASTPGAGEWTGELFF. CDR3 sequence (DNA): TGTGCCAGTACCCCCGGTGCAGGGGAGTGGACCGGGGAGCTGTTTTTT.

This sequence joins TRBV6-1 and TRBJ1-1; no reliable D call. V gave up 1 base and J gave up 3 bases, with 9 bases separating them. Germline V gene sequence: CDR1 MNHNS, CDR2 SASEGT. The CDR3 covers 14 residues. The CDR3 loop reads CASSEGRADTEAFF. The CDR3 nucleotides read TGTGCCAGCAGTGAAGGGCGGGCCGACACTGAAGCTTTCTTT.

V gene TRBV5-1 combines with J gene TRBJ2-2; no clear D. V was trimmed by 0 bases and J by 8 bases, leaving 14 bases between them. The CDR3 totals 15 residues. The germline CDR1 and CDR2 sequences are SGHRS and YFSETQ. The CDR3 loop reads CASSLEAPIRGELFF. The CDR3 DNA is TGCGCCAGCAGCTTGGAAGCTCCGATTCGAGGGGAGCTGTTTTTT. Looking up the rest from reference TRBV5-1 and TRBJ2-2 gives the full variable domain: KAGVTQTPRYLIKTRGQQVTLSCSPISGHRSVSWYQQTPGQGLQFLFEYFSETQRNKGNFPGRFSGRQFSNSRSEMNVSTLELGDSALYLCASSLEAPIRGELFFGEGSRLTVL.

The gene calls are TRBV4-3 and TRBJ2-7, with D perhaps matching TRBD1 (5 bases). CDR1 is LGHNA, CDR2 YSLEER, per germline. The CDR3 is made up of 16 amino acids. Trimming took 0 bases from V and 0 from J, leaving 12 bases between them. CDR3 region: CASSQEGVISSYEQYF. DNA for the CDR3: TGCGCCAGCAGCCAAGAAGGGGTCATTAGCTCCTACGAGCAGTACTTC.

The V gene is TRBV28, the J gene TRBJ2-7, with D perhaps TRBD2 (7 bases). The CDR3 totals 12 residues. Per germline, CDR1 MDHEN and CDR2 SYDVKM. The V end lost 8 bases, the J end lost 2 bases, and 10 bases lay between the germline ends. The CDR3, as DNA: TGTGCCAGCGCGGGGGCCACCTACGAGCAGTACTTC. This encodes CASAGATYEQYF.

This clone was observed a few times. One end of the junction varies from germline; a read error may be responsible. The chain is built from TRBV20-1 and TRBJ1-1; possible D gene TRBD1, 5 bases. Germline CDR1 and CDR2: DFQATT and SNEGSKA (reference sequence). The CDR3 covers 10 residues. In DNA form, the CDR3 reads TGCAGTGCTAGAGAACCGGCAGGACACTTT. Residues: CSAREPAGHF.

Written as DNA, the CDR3 is TGCGCCAGCAGTGAGTCGGTCGGGAGCTCCTATAATTCACCCCTCCACTTT. This codes for CASSESVGSSYNSPLHF. The rearrangement links TRBV10-1 to TRBJ1-6, with unresolved D. Germline V gene sequence: CDR1 WNHNN, CDR2 SYGVQD (reference sequence). V was cut by 0 bases and J by 0 bases, with 9 bases left in between. The CDR3 covers 17 residues.

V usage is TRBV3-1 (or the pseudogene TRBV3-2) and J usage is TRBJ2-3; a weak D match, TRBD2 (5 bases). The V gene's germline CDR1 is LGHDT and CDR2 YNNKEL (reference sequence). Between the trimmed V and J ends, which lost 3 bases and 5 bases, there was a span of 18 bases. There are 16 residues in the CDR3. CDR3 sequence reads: CASSHYTRLRGDTQYF. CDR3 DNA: TGTGCCAGCAGCCATTATACTAGGCTTCGGGGAGATACGCAGTATTTT.